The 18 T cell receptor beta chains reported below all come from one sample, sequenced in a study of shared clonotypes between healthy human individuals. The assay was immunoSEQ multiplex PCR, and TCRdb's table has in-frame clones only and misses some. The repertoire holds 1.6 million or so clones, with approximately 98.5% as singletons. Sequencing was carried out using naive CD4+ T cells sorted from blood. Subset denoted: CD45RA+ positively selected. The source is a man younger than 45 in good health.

CDR3 loop: CASSVEVEGVFTQYF. As DNA, the CDR3 is TGTGCCAGCAGCGTAGAGGTAGAGGGGGTCTTTACGCAGTATTTT. The chain employs TRBV9 and TRBJ2-3; tentatively, D is TRBD1 (6 bases). The CDR3 runs 15 residues. V was clipped by 0 bases and J by 8 bases, with 16 bases between them. CDR1 is SGDLS and CDR2 is YYNGEE in the germline V gene.

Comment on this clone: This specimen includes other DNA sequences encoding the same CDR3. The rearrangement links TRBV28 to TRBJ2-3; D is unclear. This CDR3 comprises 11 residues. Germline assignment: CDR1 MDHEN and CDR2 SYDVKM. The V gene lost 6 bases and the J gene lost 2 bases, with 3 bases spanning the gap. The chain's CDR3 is CASSLTDTQYF. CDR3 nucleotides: TGTGCCAGCAGCCTCACAGATACGCAGTATTTT.

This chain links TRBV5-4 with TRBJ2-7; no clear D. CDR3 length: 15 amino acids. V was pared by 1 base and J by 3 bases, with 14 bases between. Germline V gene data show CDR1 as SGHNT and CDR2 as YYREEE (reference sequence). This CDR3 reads CASSLPATNNYEQYF. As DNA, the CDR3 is TGTGCCAGCAGCTTGCCTGCGACAAATAACTACGAGCAGTACTTC.

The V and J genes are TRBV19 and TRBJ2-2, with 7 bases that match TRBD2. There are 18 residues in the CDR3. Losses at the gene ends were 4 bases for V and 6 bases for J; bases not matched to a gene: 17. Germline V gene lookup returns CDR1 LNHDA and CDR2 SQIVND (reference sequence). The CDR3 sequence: CASSKWARGGSIPGELFF. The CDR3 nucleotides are TGTGCCAGTAGTAAATGGGCGCGAGGCGGGAGTATCCCCGGGGAGCTGTTTTTT.

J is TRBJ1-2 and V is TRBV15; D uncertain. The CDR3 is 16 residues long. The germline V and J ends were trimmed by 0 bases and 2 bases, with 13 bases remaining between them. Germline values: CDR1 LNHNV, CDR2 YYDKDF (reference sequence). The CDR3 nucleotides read TGTGCCACCAGCAGAGAAAGCCACCAGGTAAACTATGGCTACACCTTC. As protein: CATSRESHQVNYGYTF.

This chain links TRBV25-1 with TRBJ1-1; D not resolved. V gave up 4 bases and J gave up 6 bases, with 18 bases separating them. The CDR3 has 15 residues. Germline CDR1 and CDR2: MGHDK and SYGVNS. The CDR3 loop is CASSVRRAGRSEAFF. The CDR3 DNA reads TGTGCCAGCAGTGTTCGGAGGGCAGGTCGGTCTGAAGCTTTCTTT.

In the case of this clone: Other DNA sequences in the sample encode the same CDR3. The CDR3 sequence is CASRPGQGGGYTF. In DNA form, the CDR3 reads TGTGCCAGCAGACCCGGACAGGGAGGTGGCTACACCTTC. The rearrangement joins TRBV28 to TRBJ1-2, with 8 positions matching TRBD1. The CDR3 consists of 13 residues. J gave up 7 bases and V 6 bases, and 7 bases lay outside the gene matches. Germline CDR1 reads MDHEN; CDR2 reads SYDVKM.

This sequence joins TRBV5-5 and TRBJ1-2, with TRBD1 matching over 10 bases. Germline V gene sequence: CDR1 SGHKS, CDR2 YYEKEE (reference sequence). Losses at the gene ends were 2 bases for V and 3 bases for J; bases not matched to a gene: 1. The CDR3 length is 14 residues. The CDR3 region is CASSFGQGDYGYTF. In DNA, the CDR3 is TGTGCCAGCAGCTTTGGACAGGGGGACTATGGCTACACCTTC.

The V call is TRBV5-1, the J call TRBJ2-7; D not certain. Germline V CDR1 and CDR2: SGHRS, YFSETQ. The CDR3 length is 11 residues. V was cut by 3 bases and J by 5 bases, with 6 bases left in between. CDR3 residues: CASSSKDEQYF. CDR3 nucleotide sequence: TGCGCCAGCAGCTCAAAGGACGAGCAGTACTTC. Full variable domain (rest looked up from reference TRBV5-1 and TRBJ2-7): KAGVTQTPRYLIKTRGQQVTLSCSPISGHRSVSWYQQTPGQGLQFLFEYFSETQRNKGNFPGRFSGRQFSNSRSEMNVSTLELGDSALYLCASSSKDEQYFGPGTRLTVT.

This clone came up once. The CDR3 reads CASSTTGVHEAFF. For the CDR3, the DNA is TGTGCCAGCAGCACTACAGGGGTCCATGAAGCTTTCTTT. The chain carries TRBV7-9 and TRBJ1-1; 7 nucleotides line up with TRBD1. CDR1 is SEHNR and CDR2 is FQNEAQ in the germline V gene (reference sequence). The CDR3 extends over 13 amino acids. The trim removed 5 bases at V and 7 bases at J, leaving 7 bases unmatched.

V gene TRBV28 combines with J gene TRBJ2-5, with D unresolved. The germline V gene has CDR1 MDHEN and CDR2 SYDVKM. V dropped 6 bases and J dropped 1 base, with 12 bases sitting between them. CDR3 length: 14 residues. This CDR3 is CASSLGRPQETQYF. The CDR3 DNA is TGTGCCAGCAGCCTAGGACGGCCCCAAGAGACCCAGTACTTC.

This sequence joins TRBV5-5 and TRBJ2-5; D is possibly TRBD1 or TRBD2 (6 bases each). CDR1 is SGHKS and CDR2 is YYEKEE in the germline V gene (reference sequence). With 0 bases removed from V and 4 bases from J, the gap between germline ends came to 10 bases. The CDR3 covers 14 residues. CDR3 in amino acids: CASSLVGGRETQYF. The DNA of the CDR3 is TGTGCCAGCAGCTTGGTTGGGGGGCGAGAGACCCAGTACTTC.

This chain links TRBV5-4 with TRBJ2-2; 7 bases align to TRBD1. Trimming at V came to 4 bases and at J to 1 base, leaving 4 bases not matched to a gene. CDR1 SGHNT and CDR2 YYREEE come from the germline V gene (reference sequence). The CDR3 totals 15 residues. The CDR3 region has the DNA TGTGCCAGCAGCCTGGGACAGAAGAACACCGGGGAGCTGTTTTTT. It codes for CASSLGQKNTGELFF.

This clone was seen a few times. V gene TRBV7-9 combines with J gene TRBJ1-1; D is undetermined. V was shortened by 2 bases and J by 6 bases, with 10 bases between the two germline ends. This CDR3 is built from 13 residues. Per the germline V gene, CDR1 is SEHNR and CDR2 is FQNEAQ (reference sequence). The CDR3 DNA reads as TGTGCCAGCAGCTTATTCCAAAGTTCTGAAGCTTTCTTT. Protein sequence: CASSLFQSSEAFF.

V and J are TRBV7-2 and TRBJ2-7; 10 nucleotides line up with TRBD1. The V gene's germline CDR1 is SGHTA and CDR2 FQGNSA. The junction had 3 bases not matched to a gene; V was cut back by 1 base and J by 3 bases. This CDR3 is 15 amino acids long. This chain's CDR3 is CASSLVGTGVYEQYF. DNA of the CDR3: TGTGCCAGCAGCTTAGTAGGGACAGGGGTCTACGAGCAGTACTTC.

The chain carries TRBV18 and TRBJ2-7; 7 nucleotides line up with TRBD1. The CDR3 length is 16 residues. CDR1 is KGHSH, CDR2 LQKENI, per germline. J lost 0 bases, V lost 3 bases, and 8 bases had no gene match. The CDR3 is CASSPGTALSSYEQYF. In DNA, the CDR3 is TGTGCCAGCTCACCTGGGACAGCCCTAAGCTCCTACGAGCAGTACTTC.

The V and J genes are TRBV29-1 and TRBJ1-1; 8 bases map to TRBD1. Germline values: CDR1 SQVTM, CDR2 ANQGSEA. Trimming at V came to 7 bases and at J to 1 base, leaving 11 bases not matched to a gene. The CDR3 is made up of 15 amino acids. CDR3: CSARLSGGGNTEAFF. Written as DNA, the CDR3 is TGCAGCGCCAGATTATCAGGGGGCGGGAACACTGAAGCTTTCTTT.

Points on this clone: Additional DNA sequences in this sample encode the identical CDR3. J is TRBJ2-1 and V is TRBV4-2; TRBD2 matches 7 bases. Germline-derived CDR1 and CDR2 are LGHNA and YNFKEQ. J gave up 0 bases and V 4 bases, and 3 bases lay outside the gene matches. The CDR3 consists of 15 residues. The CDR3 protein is CASSPRGSSYNEQFF. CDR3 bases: TGTGCCAGCAGCCCGCGGGGGAGCTCCTACAATGAGCAGTTCTTC.